This TCR beta chain was sequenced during a study of T cell responses to AZD1222 COVID-19 vaccine. For the study at large: Second doses that came at about 4 or about 12 weeks were put together.

TCRdb's table, derived via immunoSEQ multiplex PCR, lists solely in-frame clones and lacks some. The sample has 170,000 or so clones; approximately 86% are singletons. Study-level findings and limits: Spike-specific TCR breadth and depth were elevated following two AZD1222 doses. Females made up more of the donors, who were largely white British, and clonal diversity may have come out too low. Regions left unmutated in variants are reportedly the target of nearly half of spike-specific TCRs.

Regarding this clone: The target antigen is unknown.

Germline CDR1 is LGHNT and CDR2 is FRNRAP. CDR3 length: 15 amino acids. The gene calls are TRBV12-5 and TRBJ2-6, with D perhaps matching TRBD2 (5 bases). This specimen was peripheral blood, taken on day 0 of AZD1222 vaccination. The receptor's source is an adult in good health. The CDR3, as DNA: TGTGATGGGGTCGGGGAATTTAAGGGGGCCAACGTCCTGACTTTC. Amino acids: CDGVGEFKGANVLTF.